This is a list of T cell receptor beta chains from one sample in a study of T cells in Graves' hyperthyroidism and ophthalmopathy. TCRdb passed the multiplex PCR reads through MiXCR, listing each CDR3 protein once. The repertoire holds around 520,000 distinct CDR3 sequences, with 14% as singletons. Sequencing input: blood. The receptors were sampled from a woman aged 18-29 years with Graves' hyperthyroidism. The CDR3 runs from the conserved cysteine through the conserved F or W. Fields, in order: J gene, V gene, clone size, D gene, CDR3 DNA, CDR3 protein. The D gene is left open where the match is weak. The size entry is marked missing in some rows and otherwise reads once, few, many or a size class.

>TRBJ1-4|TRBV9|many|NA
TGTGCCAGCAGCGAGGGACGGAATGAAAAACTGTTTTTT
CASSEGRNEKLFF
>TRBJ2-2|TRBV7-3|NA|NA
TGTGCCAGCAGCTCCCCCCTAGAGGGAAGCGGGGAGCTGTTTTTT
CASSSPLEGSGELFF
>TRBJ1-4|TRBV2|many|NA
TGTGCCAGCAGTGTCACGTGGGAGGGCACAACTAATGAAAAACTGTTTTTT
CASSVTWEGTTNEKLFF
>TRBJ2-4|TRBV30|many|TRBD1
TGTGCCTCCCGGCGGACAGGCCATGACATTCAGTACTTC
CASRRTGHDIQYF
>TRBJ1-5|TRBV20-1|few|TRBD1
TGCAGTGCTAGAGAACGACAGGGGGCGGTTGGAAATCAGCCCCAGCATTTT
CSARERQGAVGNQPQHF
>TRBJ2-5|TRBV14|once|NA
TGTGCCAGCAGCCAAGTTCAAGCGGCAGGCCAGTACTTC
CASSQVQAAGQYF
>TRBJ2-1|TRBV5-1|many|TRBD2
TGCGCCAGCAGCGCCAGCGGGAGGTGGGGTAATGAGCAGTTCTTC
CASSASGRWGNEQFF
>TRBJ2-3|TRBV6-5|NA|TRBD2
TGTGCCAGCAGTTACTCGGAGCGGGAGGGGTTGTATTTT
CASSYSEREGLYF
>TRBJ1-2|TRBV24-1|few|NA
TGTGCCACCAGTGATTTAGGGGGTTTTGGCTACACCTTC
CATSDLGGFGYTF
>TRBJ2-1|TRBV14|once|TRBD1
TGTGCCAGCAGTTGGGCAGGGGGCCATGGGGTCAATGAGCAGTTCTTC
CASSWAGGHGVNEQFF
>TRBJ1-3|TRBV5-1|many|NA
TGCGCCAGCAGCCCCCGTTTAATAGACACGGCTGGAAACACCATATATTTT
CASSPRLIDTAGNTIYF
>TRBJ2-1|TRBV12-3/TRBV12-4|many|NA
TGTGCCAGCAGTGCTACCCGGGGGCCAGGGGGGTACAATGAGCAGTTCTTC
CASSATRGPGGYNEQFF
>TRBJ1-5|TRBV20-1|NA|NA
TGCAGTGCTTTACAGGGACGCAATCAGCCCCAGCATTTT
CSALQGRNQPQHF
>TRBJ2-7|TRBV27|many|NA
TGTGCCAGCAGTTCCTCACGGGGGAGCTCCTACGAGCAGTACTTC
CASSSSRGSSYEQYF
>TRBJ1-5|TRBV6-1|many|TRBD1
TGTGCCAGCAGTGAAAAGACAGGGGGCGGGAGTCATCAGCCCCAGCATTTT
CASSEKTGGGSHQPQHF
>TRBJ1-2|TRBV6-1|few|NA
TGTGCCAGCCGCTTTGGACTTCATTATGGCTACACCTTC
CASRFGLHYGYTF
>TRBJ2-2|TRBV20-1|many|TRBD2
TGCAGTGCTCGGACTAGCGGGAGAGTAAGCACCGGGGAGCTGTTTTTT
CSARTSGRVSTGELFF
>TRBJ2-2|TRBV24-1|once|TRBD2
TGTGCCACCAGTGACCCTTTGGCTAGCGGGATCGGCACCGGGGAGCTGTTTTTT
CATSDPLASGIGTGELFF
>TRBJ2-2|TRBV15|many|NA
TGTGCCACCAGCAGAGGGGCCGTAGCAGTCACCGGGGAGCTGTTTTTT
CATSRGAVAVTGELFF
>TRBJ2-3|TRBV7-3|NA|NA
TGTGCCAGCAGCTTTCGCTTAGGGGGGGGGGATACGCAGTATTTT
CASSFRLGGGDTQYF
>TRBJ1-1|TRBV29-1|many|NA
TGCAGCGTTGTGAGGCCGCTGGGGAGCACTGAAGCTTTCTTT
CSVVRPLGSTEAFF
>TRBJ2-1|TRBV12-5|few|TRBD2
TGTGCTAGTGGTTTAGGACTAGCCGGTTACAATGAGCAGTTCTTC
CASGLGLAGYNEQFF
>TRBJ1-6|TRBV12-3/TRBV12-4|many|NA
TGTGCCAGCAGTTTAGCACGGTTTGAGTCACCCCTCCACTTT
CASSLARFESPLHF
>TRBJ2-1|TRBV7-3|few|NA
TGTGCCAGCAGCTTCAAGGGGCCCCTGAGGTATGAGCAGTTCTTC
CASSFKGPLRYEQFF
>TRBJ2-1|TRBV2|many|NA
TGTGCCACCCCCGGACGCGAGTTCGGAGACAATGAGCAGTTCTTC
CATPGREFGDNEQFF
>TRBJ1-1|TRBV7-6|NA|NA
TGTGCCAGCAGCTTAGGGGGTCCGGTGAACACTGAAGCTTTCTTT
CASSLGGPVNTEAFF
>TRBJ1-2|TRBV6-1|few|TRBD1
TGTGCCAGCAGTCGCCGGACAGGCAGGTTTCTTACTAACTATGGCTACACCTTC
CASSRRTGRFLTNYGYTF
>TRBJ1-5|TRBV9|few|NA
TGTGCCAGCAGCGTAGGGACGCGGGGGGGTCAGCCCCAGCATTTT
CASSVGTRGGQPQHF
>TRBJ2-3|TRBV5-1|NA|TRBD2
TGCGCCAGCACCCTCCCTCTAGCGGGAGGGGGAGATACGCAGTATTTT
CASTLPLAGGGDTQYF
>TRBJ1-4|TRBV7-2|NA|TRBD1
TGTGCCAGCAGCTTAGGAGCTATGGGACAGGGGGTTGCAACTAATGAAAAACTGTTTTTT
CASSLGAMGQGVATNEKLFF
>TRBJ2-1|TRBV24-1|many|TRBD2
TGTGCCACCGCAGGTCTGGTAGCGGGAGAAACGGCGTACAATGAGCAGTTCTTC
CATAGLVAGETAYNEQFF
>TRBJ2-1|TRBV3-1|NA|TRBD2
TGTGCCAGCAGCTCAGGGACTAGCGGGTTGGGGCGGCGGTTCTTC
CASSSGTSGLGRRFF
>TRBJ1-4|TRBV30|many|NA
TGTGCCTGGCAACAGGGCACAACTAATGAAAAACTGTTTTTT
CAWQQGTTNEKLFF
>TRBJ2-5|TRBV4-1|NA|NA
TGCGCCAGCAGCCAAGATTCTAGCTGGGAGACCCAGTACTTC
CASSQDSSWETQYF
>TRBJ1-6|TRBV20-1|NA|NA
TGCAGTGCTAGAGATGGCAGGGTCGCACGGAATTCACCCCTCCACTTT
CSARDGRVARNSPLHF
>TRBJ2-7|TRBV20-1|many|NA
TGCAGTGCTAGAGACCGGATGGGTTACGAGCAGTACTTC
CSARDRMGYEQYF
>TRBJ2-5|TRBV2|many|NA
TGTGCCAGCGTTCTTGCCTTAGAGACCCAGTACTTC
CASVLALETQYF
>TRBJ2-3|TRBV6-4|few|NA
TGTGCCAGCAGCCAGTCCCGGGACTTGGATACGCAGTATTTT
CASSQSRDLDTQYF
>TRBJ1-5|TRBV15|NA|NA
TGTGCCACCAGCACAACTGCTCGGGGCAATAGCAATCAGCCCCAGCATTTT
CATSTTARGNSNQPQHF
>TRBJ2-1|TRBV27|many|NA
TGTGCCAGCAGTTTAAGGGACAAGCTACGACTAAAATACAATGAGCAGTTCTTC
CASSLRDKLRLKYNEQFF
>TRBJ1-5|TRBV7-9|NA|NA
TGTGCCAGCAGCTTCTCCGGGACTCGTTTACAGCCCCAGCATTTT
CASSFSGTRLQPQHF
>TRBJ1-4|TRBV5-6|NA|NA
TGTGCCAGCAGCTTGGACGGGAAAAATGAAAAACTGTTTTTT
CASSLDGKNEKLFF
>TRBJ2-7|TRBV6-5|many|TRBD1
TGTGCCAGCAGCGCTGGACAGGGCGAGCAGTACTTC
CASSAGQGEQYF
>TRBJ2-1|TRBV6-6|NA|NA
TGTGCCAGCAGTTACTCGATTGGAGGGACGGGGTACAACGGGCAGTTCTTC
CASSYSIGGTGYNGQFF
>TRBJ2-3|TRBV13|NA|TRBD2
TGTGCCAGCAGCCCTGTGGGGGGGGATACGCAGTATTTT
CASSPVGGDTQYF
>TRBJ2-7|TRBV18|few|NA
TGTGCCAGCTCACCACCAAACGCTGGGAGCTACGAGCAGTACTTC
CASSPPNAGSYEQYF
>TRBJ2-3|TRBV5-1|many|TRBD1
TGCGCCAGCAGCTTGGGTACAGGGGTTAATACGCAGTATTTT
CASSLGTGVNTQYF
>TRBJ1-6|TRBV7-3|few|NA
TGTGCCAGCAGCCCAAACGAGGGTTCACCCCTCCACTTT
CASSPNEGSPLHF
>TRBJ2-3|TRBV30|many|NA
TGTGCCTGGAGCCGAGGGCGAAGCACAGATACGCAGTATTTT
CAWSRGRSTDTQYF
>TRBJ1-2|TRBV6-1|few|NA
TGTGCCAGCAGTCCAGGGTGGTCTGGCTACACCTTC
CASSPGWSGYTF